These T cell receptor beta chains were read from a single sample in a study of T cell repertoires in cytomegalovirus infection. These receptors' antigens are unknown. One entry per CDR3 protein, called by TCRdb with MiXCR from the reads. The sample yields approximately 140,000 distinct CDR3 sequences, 20% to 30% seen once. Sequences were obtained from PBMCs, sequenced either directly or after in vitro stimulation (not recorded which). Every receptor here comes from a human donor in good health (CMV status not recorded). Some clones in this sample may be carry-over from other donors' samples. Both conserved end residues are part of each CDR3. D genes are given only for firm matches. Size is omitted from some rows. Given values are once, few, many or a class for expanded clones.

>19|TRBD2|TRBJ2-2|few|TRBV9
TGTGCCAGCAGTAGCTCTAGGGCTAGCGGGAATCTTAACACCGGGGAGCTGTTTTTT
CASSSSRASGNLNTGELFF
>14|NA|TRBJ2-4|many|TRBV28
TGTGCCAGCAGTCCCACCCCGACGGGAAACATTCAGTACTTC
CASSPTPTGNIQYF
>11|NA|TRBJ1-3|once|TRBV19
TGTGCCGGGACTTCGGGAAACACCATATATTTT
CAGTSGNTIYF
>14|NA|TRBJ1-2|few|TRBV11-2
TGTGCCAGCCGATCTTTCAGGGGCCCACATGGCTACACCTTC
CASRSFRGPHGYTF
>14|NA|TRBJ2-7|NA|TRBV9
TGTGCCAGCAGCGCAGGAGGACCCCCGTACGAGCAGTACTTC
CASSAGGPPYEQYF
>15|NA|TRBJ2-1|few|TRBV9
TGTGCCAGCAGCGGAGGCGAGGTCTCCTACAATGAGCAGTTCTTC
CASSGGEVSYNEQFF
>15|TRBD2|TRBJ2-2|NA|TRBV7-2
TGTGCCAGCAGCTTGGGACTAGCGGCCACCGGGGAGCTGTTTTTT
CASSLGLAATGELFF
>13|NA|TRBJ1-1|few|TRBV2
TGTGCCAGCATGGTCCGGACAAACACTGAAGCTTTCTTT
CASMVRTNTEAFF
>11|NA|TRBJ1-6|NA|TRBV28
TGTGCCAGCAAAACAGGATTCTCCCTCCACTTT
CASKTGFSLHF
>14|NA|TRBJ2-1|NA|TRBV7-6
TGTGCCAGCAGCTTAGCGCAGGGGGGGGATGAGCAGTTCTTC
CASSLAQGGDEQFF
>15|NA|TRBJ1-4|NA|TRBV6-1
TGTGCCAGCAGATCCCACGGCGCAACTAATGAAAAACTGTTTTTT
CASRSHGATNEKLFF
>14|NA|TRBJ1-6|NA|TRBV6-1
TGTGCCAGCAGAACGGACTCCTATAATTCACCCCTCCACTTT
CASRTDSYNSPLHF
>11|TRBD1|TRBJ2-7|many|TRBV28
TGTGCCACCCGGACAGGGGGCGAGCAGTACTTC
CATRTGGEQYF
>13|NA|TRBJ2-1|NA|TRBV7-3
TGTGCCAGCAGCTTATTCTCGGTCAATGAGCAGTTCTTC
CASSLFSVNEQFF
>11|NA|TRBJ2-5|NA|TRBV6-5
TGTGCCAGCGGGGGTCAAGAGACCCAGTACTTC
CASGGQETQYF
>16|TRBD1|TRBJ2-7|NA|TRBV28
TGTGCCAGCAGTTTAAACGACAGGGCGACCTACTACGAGCAGTACTTC
CASSLNDRATYYEQYF
>14|NA|TRBJ2-1|once|TRBV7-2
TGTGCCAGCAGCCCCTCCGGGGGCGGGAGTTATCAGTTCTTC
CASSPSGGGSYQFF
>15|NA|TRBJ2-1|NA|TRBV27
TGTGCCACCAATCAGTTCGGACTTGGCTTGGATGAGCAGTTCTTC
CATNQFGLGLDEQFF
>16|NA|TRBJ2-1|few|TRBV24-1
TGTGCCACCAGTCGGGGCACCGGGAGCTCCTACAATGAGCAGTTCTTC
CATSRGTGSSYNEQFF
>15|TRBD1|TRBJ1-1|NA|TRBV28
TGTGCCAGCAGACCAAGGACAGGACCCTCCACTGAAGCTTTCTTT
CASRPRTGPSTEAFF
>11|NA|TRBJ2-3|NA|TRBV28
TGTGCCAGCACCGGACGAAATACGCAGTATTTT
CASTGRNTQYF
>17|TRBD1|TRBJ2-5|NA|TRBV19
TGTGCCAGTAGTAACCGCCGGACAGGGGGCGGCCAAGAGACCCAGTACTTC
CASSNRRTGGGQETQYF